Shown below are 11 T cell receptor beta chains from a single sample sequenced in a study of blood T cell repertoires in COVID-19. The protocol was immunoSEQ multiplex PCR, while the TCRdb copy is restricted to in-frame clones and leaves out a portion. The profile shows 190,000 or so clones, more than 85% of them singletons. Sample: peripheral blood. Every receptor here comes from a man in his forties or fifties with active or convalescent COVID-19.

The J gene is TRBJ1-5, the V gene TRBV7-2, with a weak D call TRBD1 (5 bases). The CDR3 has 15 residues. Trimming stripped 3 bases from V and 0 bases from J, with 9 bases between. CDR1 is SGHTA and CDR2 is FQGNSA in the germline V gene. Written as DNA, the CDR3 is TGTGCCAGCAGCTTCGGGGGTTATAGCAATCAGCCCCAGCATTTT. It encodes CASSFGGYSNQPQHF.

V usage is TRBV7-2 and J usage is TRBJ2-5; 7 bases align to TRBD2. Germline CDR1 reads SGHTA; CDR2 reads FQGNSA. The J segment lost 1 base and the V segment lost 6 bases, leaving 11 bases of the junction unmatched. The CDR3 has 16 amino acids. The CDR3 bases are TGTGCCAGCAGAGCCACTAGCGACCCGTTCCAAGAGACCCAGTACTTC. This gives the protein CASRATSDPFQETQYF.

V gene TRBV24-1 combines with J gene TRBJ2-5; 8 nucleotides match TRBD1. The CDR3 is 18 residues long. J lost 5 bases, V lost 2 bases, and 15 bases had no gene match. Germline CDR1 KGHDR, CDR2 SFDVKD. CDR3 region: CATSDSGTGLGVLETQYF. The DNA of the CDR3 is TGTGCCACCAGTGATTCCGGGACAGGATTAGGGGTGTTGGAGACCCAGTACTTC.

This clone was seen only once. The chain has TRBV18 and TRBJ1-3; weak D call: TRBD1 (6 bases). The V gene lost 3 bases and the J gene lost 2 bases, with 14 bases spanning the gap. The CDR3 is made up of 16 amino acids. From germline, CDR1 is KGHSH and CDR2 LQKENI. This CDR3 is CASSPDRKITGNTIYF. The CDR3 DNA follows: TGTGCCAGCTCACCGGACAGAAAAATTACTGGAAACACCATATATTTT.

The chain has TRBV29-1 and TRBJ1-2; no reliable D call. V was pared by 7 bases and J by 5 bases, with 14 bases between. The CDR3 covers 12 residues. In germline, CDR1 is SQVTM, CDR2 ANQGSEA. The CDR3 sequence: CSAERSAYGYTF. The CDR3 region has the DNA TGCAGCGCCGAGAGGTCGGCTTATGGCTACACCTTC. Drawing the rest from reference TRBV29-1 and TRBJ1-2, the complete variable domain is SAVISQKPSRDICQRGTSLTIQCQVDSQVTMMFWYRQQPGQSLTLIATANQGSEATYESGFVIDKFPISRPNLTFSTLTVSNMSPEDSSIYLCSAERSAYGYTFGSGTRLTVV.

This clone was detected only once. The chain uses TRBV4-2 and TRBJ1-2; D ambiguous. The CDR3 covers 15 residues. With 3 bases removed from V and 3 bases from J, the gap between germline ends came to 14 bases. Per germline, CDR1 LGHNA and CDR2 YNFKEQ. The CDR3 loop reads CASSQLAGSDYGYTF. Here the CDR3 DNA reads TGTGCCAGCAGCCAGCTCGCGGGGTCCGACTATGGCTACACCTTC.

The chain recombines TRBV11-1 with TRBJ2-7, with D perhaps matching TRBD1 (5 bases). Germline loops: CDR1 SGHAT, CDR2 FQDESV (reference sequence). Trimming cost V 5 bases and J 2 bases, with 13 bases left between them. CDR3 length: 14 amino acids. The CDR3 protein is CASSRDRYPYEQYF. As DNA, the CDR3 is TGTGCCAGCAGCCGTGACAGATACCCCTACGAGCAGTACTTC.

The CDR3 protein is CASSLKDLGTVLFF. Written as DNA, the CDR3 is TGTGCCAGCAGCCTCAAGGACCTCGGGACAGTTCTGTTTTTT. V usage is TRBV3-1 (or the pseudogene TRBV3-2) and J usage is TRBJ1-4; 7 nucleotides line up with TRBD1. The CDR3 is 14 amino acids. Germline V lookup: CDR1 LGHDT, CDR2 YNNKEL (reference sequence). The V gene end was trimmed by 4 bases and the J gene end by 14 bases; junction bases not matched to a gene: 13.

The genes are TRBV19 and TRBJ1-3; unclear D gene. Germline lookup yields CDR1 LNHDA and CDR2 SQIVND (reference sequence). The CDR3 runs to 17 residues. The V end was cut by 3 bases, the J end by 1 base, with 16 bases between. The CDR3 loop reads CASSIPRELDSGNTIYF. Here the CDR3 DNA reads TGTGCCAGTAGTATCCCCCGGGAACTTGATTCTGGAAACACCATATATTTT.

The V call is TRBV5-1, the J call TRBJ2-5, with 7 nucleotides matching TRBD1. This CDR3 spans 15 amino acids. Germline values: CDR1 SGHRS, CDR2 YFSETQ. Unmatched junction bases numbered 11, after V lost 4 bases and J lost 5 bases. The CDR3 DNA is TGCGCCAGCAGCAAAGGGACAGTCGAGGGGGAGACCCAGTACTTC. Protein: CASSKGTVEGETQYF.

This clone was seen more than once but under ten times. The chain recombines TRBV19 with TRBJ2-1; TRBD1 matches at 9 bases. The junction had 16 bases not matched to a gene; V was cut back by 7 bases and J by 9 bases. Germline V gene lookup returns CDR1 LNHDA and CDR2 SQIVND (reference sequence). The CDR3 consists of 16 residues. CDR3 nucleotides: TGTGCCAGTACCGCGACAACAGGGGGCGCGTTGGTTGAGCAGTTCTTC. Residues: CASTATTGGALVEQFF.